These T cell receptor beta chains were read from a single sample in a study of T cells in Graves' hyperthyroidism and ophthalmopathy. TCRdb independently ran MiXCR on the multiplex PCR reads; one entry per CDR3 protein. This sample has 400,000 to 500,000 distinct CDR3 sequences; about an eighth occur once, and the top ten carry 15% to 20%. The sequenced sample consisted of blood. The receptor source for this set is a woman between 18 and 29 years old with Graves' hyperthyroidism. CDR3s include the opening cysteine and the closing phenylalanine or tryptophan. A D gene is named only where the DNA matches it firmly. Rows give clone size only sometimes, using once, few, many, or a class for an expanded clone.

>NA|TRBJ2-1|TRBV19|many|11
CASTKFDEQFF
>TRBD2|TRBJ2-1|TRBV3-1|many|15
CASSQVSGLAGEQFF
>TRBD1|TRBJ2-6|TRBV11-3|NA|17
CASSLGDRFPGANVLTF
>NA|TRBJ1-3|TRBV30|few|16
CAWSVAFRGSGNTIYF
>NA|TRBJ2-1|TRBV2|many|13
CASSADSYNEQFF
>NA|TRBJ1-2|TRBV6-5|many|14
CASSYPGLNYGYTF
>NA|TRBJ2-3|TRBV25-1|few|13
CASSELATDTQYF
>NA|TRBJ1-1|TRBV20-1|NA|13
CSGRPNLNTEAFF
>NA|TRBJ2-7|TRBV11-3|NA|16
CASSLVKDSQNYEQYF
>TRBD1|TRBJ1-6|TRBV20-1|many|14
CSASRGPVNSPLHF
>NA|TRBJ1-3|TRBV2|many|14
CASSEEVGYPTIYF
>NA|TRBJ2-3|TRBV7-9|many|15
CASSLEVGFSDTQYF
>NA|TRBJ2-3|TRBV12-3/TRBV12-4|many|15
CASSALSGRTDTQYF
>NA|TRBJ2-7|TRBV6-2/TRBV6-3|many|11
CASSYGHEQYF
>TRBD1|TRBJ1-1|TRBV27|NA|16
CASSPRDRGSVTEAFF
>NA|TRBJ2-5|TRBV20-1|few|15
CSAIHTSEAPETQYF
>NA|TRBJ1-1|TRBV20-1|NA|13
CSARRGEKTEAFF
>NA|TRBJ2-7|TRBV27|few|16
CTSSLSVGGISYEQYF
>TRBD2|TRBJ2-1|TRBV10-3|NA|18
CAIKTTLDEREGPNEQFF
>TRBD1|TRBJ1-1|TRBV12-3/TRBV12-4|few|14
CASSLVGQGTEAFF
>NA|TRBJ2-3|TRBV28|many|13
CASSSNTGTTQYF
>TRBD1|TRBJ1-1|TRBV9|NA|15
CASSVEGQGVTEAFF
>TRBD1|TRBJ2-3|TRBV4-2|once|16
CASSRKTGVSTDTQYF
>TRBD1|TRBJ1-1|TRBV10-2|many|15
CASSGRDRMNTEAFF
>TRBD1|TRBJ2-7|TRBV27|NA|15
CASSRDRTDSYEQYF
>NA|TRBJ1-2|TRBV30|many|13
CAWTGPFKEGYTF
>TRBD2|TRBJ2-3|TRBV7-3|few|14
CASSLSGRGNTQYF
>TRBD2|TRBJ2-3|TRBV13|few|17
CASSPPWTSGTSDTQYF
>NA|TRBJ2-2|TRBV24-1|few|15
CATSDSTAPNGELFF
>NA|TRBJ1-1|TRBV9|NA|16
CASSVGGWALNTEAFF
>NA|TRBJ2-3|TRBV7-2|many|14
CASSLDHSTDTQYF
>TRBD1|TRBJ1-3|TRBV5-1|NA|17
CASSSKKQGARGNTIYF
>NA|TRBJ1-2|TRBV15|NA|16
CATSRDRRLAIAGYTF
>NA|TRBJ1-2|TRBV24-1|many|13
CATADRTNYGYTF
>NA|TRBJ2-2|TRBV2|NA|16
CASSTARAVTGGELFF
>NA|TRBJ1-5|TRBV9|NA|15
CASSAYSSGNQPQHF
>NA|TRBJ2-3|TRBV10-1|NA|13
CASSESSIVAQYF